The sample holds a few counts of the clone carrying this T cell receptor beta chain. No antigen is known for it. The CDR3 loop spans 16 amino acids. Germline lookup yields CDR1 SGHRS and CDR2 YFSETQ. Trimming at V came to 4 bases and at J to 0 bases, leaving 7 bases not matched to a gene. The sample is drawn from a study of T-cell memory formation after mild COVID-19. Study-level points and caveats: From day 15 to 85, contracting clones were balanced between CD4 and CD8, whereas later expanders leaned toward CD4+.

Each CDR3 protein gets one entry after TCRdb re-called the 5' RACE reads with MiXCR. Of about 470,000 distinct CDR3 sequences listed, about 23% are singletons. The sample was PBMCs or a T cell subset sorted from them (not recorded which). The sequence derives from an adult woman who had mild COVID-19 (a few samples of this study predate the infection). Cell type and time point are not known. The rearrangement joins TRBV5-1 to TRBJ1-1; 9 nucleotides align to TRBD1. The CDR3 loop is CASSLGQGLMNTEAFF. The CDR3, as DNA: TGCGCCAGCAGCCTGGGACAGGGCCTCATGAACACTGAAGCTTTCTTT.